This T cell receptor beta chain was sequenced in a study of brain metastases from non-small cell lung cancer. Clones were read by immunoSEQ multiplex PCR, and TCRdb kept only the in-frame ones, dropping some. The sample has 3,000 to 3,500 clones, around 95% seen once; the top ten hold approximately 2%. Germline values: CDR1 KGHSH, CDR2 LQKENI. The ends lost 1 base at V and 1 base at J; junction bases unmatched: 2. This CDR3 region has 17 residues. The sequence derives from a donor at least 40 years old with non-small cell lung cancer. The gene calls are TRBV18 and TRBJ2-7; 15 bases are shared with TRBD2. Sequences were obtained from tumor-adjacent normal tissue. CDR3: CASSPRTSGGASYEQYF. CDR3 DNA: TGTGCCAGCTCACCACGGACTAGCGGGGGGGCATCCTACGAGCAGTACTTC.